Listed here is a single T cell receptor beta chain. Its antigen is unknown. The entry originates in a study of T cell responses to AZD1222 COVID-19 vaccine. Study observations and caveats: The number of AZD1222 recipients seropositive at baseline was only 5 to 7. CD4 TCRs linked to vaccination spanned spike, dominating at 160-218 and 743-854. Clonal diversity was possibly underestimated, and the donors were mostly white British, with more females.

The germline V gene has CDR1 SGHRS and CDR2 YFSETQ. CDR3 size: 15 residues. The ends lost 3 bases at V and 5 bases at J; junction bases unmatched: 9. TCRdb's table, derived via immunoSEQ multiplex PCR, lists solely in-frame clones and lacks some. Of some 190,000 clones listed, less than 95% are singletons. This receptor was identified in an adult who received the MenACWY meningococcal vaccine as a control. This chain joins TRBV5-1 and TRBJ2-7; 9 nucleotides align to TRBD1. The sample was peripheral blood, taken 28 days after the second dose of the MenACWY control vaccine. CDR3 in DNA: TGCGCCAGCAGCTATGGACAGGGGTCCTTCGACGAGCAGTACTTC. Its translation is CASSYGQGSFDEQYF.